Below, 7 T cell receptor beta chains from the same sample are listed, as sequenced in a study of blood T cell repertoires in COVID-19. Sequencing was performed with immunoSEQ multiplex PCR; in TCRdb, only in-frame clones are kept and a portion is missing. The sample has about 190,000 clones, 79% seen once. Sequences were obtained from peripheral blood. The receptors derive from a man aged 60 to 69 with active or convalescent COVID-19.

In DNA, the CDR3 is TGTGCCAGCAGCTTACTGGGGCATAGCAATCAGCCCCAGCATTTT. Amino acid sequence: CASSLLGHSNQPQHF. The chain has TRBV7-2 and TRBJ1-5; D is possibly TRBD1 (5 bases). The germline V gene encodes CDR1 SGHTA and CDR2 FQGNSA. The CDR3 spans 15 residues. V was shortened by 2 bases and J by 0 bases, with 8 bases between the two germline ends.

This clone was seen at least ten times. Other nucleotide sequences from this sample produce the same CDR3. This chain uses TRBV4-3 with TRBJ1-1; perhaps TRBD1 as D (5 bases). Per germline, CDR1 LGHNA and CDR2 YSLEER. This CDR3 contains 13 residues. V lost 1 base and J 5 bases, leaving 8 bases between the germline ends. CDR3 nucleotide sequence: TGCGCCAGCAGCCAAGTCGGGGGTACTGAAGCTTTCTTT. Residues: CASSQVGGTEAFF.

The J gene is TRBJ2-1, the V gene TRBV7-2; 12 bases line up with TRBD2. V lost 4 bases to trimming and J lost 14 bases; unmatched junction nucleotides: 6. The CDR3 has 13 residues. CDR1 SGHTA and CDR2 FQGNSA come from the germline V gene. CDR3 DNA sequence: TGTGCCAGCAGCTCCTCCCTAGCGGGGGGGAAGTTCTTC. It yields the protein CASSSSLAGGKFF.

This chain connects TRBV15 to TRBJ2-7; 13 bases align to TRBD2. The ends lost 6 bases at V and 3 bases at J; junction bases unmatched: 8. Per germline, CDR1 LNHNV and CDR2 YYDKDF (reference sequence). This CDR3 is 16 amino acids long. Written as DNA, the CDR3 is TGTGCCACCAGTATCACTAGCGGGAGGGGGCTCTACGAGCAGTACTTC. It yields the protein CATSITSGRGLYEQYF.

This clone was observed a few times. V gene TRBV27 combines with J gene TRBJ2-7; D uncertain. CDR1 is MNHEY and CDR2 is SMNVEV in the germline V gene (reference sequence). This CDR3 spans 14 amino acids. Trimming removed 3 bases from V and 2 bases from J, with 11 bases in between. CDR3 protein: CASSLFPQTYEQYF. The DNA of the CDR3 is TGTGCCAGCAGTTTGTTCCCGCAGACCTACGAGCAGTACTTC.

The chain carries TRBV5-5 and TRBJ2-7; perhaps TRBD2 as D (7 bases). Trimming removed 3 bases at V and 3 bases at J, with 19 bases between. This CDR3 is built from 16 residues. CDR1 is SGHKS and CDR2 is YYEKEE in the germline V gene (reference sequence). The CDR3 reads CASSWGASGALYEQYF. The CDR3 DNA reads TGTGCCAGCAGCTGGGGGGCCAGCGGGGCCCTCTACGAGCAGTACTTC.

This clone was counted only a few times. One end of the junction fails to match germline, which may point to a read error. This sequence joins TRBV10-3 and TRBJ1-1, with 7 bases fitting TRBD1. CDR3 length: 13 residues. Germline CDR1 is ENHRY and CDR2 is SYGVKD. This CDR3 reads CALRGTENTEAFF. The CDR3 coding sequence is TGTGCCCTCAGGGGGACAGAGAACACTGAAGCTTTCTTT.